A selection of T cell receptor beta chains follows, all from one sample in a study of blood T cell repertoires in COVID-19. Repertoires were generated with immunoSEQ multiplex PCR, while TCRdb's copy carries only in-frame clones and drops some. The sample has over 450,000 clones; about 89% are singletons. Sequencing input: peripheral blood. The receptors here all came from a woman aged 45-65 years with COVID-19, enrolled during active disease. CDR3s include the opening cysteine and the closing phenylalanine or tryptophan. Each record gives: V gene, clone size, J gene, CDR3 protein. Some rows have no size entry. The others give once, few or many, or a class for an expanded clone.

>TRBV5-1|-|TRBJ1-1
CASSLDGGRNTEAFF
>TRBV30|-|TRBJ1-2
CAWSSGLPYGYTF
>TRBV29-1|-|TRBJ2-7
CSVAGTGIEQYF
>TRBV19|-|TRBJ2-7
CASSQASGGGYEQYF
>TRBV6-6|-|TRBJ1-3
CASNIGGNSGNTIYF
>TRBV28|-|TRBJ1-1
CASSLPGGGITEAFF
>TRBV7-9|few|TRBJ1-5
CASSLDEGGANQPQHF
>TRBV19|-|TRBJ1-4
CASGVQGALSEKLFF
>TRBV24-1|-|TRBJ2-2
CATSDWDSSTGELFF
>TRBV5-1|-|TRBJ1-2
CASSLGEGPAGLINYGYTF
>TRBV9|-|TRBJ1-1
CASSVSGTKNTEAFF
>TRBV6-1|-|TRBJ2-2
CASSAETSGLTGELFF
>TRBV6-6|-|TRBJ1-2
CASRPITGDYGYTF
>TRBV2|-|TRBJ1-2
CASILQRGQGMSGYTF
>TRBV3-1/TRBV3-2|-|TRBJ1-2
CASSQGGGGYTF
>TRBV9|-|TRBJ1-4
CASSVGLGQGREKLFF
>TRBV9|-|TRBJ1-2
CASSSSYGYTF
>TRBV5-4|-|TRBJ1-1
CASSLSMNTEAFF
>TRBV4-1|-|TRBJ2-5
CASSQGRGPQETQYF
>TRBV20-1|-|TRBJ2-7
CSASNRLAVYEQYF
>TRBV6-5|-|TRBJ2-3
CASSPDSLFTDTQYF
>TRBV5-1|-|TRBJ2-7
CASSLGASRDYEQYF
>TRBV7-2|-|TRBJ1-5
CASSFWDRLSNQPQHF
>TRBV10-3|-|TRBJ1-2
CAIKRTGGEGYTF
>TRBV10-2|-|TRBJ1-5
CASSESGPQHF
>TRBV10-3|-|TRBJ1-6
CAISGIDSPLHF
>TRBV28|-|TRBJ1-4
CASSLTDEKLFF
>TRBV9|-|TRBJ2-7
CASSPQGQGTHEQYF
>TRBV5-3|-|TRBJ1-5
CARSGNGDSLGNQPQHF
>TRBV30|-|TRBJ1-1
CAWSVQQGMNTEAFF
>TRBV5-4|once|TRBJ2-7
CASSFSGSSYEQYF
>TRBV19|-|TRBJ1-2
CATNYGVNYGYTF
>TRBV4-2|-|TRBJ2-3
CASSQEITRGGRDTQYF
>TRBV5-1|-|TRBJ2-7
CASSLAGGFVDEQYF
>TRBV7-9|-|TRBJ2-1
CASSLATGTDTYNEQFF
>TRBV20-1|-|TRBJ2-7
CSANDRAYEQYF